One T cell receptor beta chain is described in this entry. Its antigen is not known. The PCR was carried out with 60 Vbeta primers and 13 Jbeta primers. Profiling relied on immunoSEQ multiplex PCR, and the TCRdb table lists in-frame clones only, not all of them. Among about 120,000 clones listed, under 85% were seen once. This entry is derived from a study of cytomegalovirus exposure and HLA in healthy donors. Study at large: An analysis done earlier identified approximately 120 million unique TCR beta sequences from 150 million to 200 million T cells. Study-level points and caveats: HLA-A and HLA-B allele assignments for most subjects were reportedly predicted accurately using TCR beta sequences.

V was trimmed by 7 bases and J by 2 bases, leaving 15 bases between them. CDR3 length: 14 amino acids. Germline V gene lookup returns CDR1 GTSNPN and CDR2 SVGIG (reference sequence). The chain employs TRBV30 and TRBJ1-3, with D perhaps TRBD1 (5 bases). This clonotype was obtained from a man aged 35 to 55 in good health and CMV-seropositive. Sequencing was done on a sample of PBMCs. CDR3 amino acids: CASGVGIAGNTIYF. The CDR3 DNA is TGTGCCTCGGGGGTGGGGATAGCTGGAAACACCATATATTTT.